This record concerns one TCR beta chain sequence. This specimen comes from a study of blood T cell repertoires in COVID-19. On the study more broadly: T cells, B-cell-depleted T cells, or PBMCs supplied cDNA or gDNA.

Clones were read by immunoSEQ multiplex PCR, and TCRdb kept only the in-frame ones, dropping some. The sample contains about 120,000 clones, about 83% of which appear only once. The germline V gene has CDR1 SGHDN and CDR2 FVKESK. The CDR3 consists of 15 residues. V was trimmed by 0 bases and J by 6 bases, leaving 15 bases between them. Sequenced input: peripheral blood. The sequence derives from a man in his fifties or sixties with acute or convalescent COVID-19. The rearrangement links TRBV14 to TRBJ2-7; tentatively, D is TRBD2 (7 bases). The CDR3 sequence: CASSQDGARGGEQYF. CDR3 in DNA: TGTGCCAGCAGCCAAGACGGAGCGAGGGGGGGCGAGCAGTACTTC.